The 25 T cell receptor beta chains below come from one sample, sequenced in a study of PD-1 blockade in classical Hodgkin lymphoma. This table comes from immunoSEQ multiplex PCR, and its TCRdb copy is limited to in-frame clones, with some not included. The table records 98,000 or so clones, about nine tenths of them present only once. The patients all showed relapse after autologous stem cell transplantation, while their brentuximab vedotin exposure varied. Sequenced here: peripheral blood mononuclear cells (PBMCs), sampled before the second cycle of nivolumab. These TCRs come from a human donor with classical Hodgkin lymphoma.

The chain uses TRBV5-6 and TRBJ2-2, with D hard to call. The CDR3 has 16 amino acids. Between the trimmed V and J ends, which lost 0 bases and 6 bases, there was a span of 15 bases. CDR1 and CDR2 from the germline V gene are SGHDT and YYEEEE. The CDR3 reads CASSLEPINMPGELFF. CDR3 sequence (DNA): TGTGCCAGCAGCTTGGAGCCTATAAATATGCCCGGGGAGCTGTTTTTT.

J is TRBJ1-5 and V is TRBV30; D is undetermined. Per germline, CDR1 GTSNPN and CDR2 SVGIG (reference sequence). V was trimmed by 3 bases and J by 6 bases, leaving 12 bases between them. The CDR3 runs to 13 residues. CDR3 residues: CAWRPLPGQPQHF. CDR3 nucleotide sequence: TGTGCCTGGAGGCCACTGCCCGGTCAGCCCCAGCATTTT.

The CDR3 DNA reads TGTGCCAGCAGTTTCGGCAGGACCCAAGAGACCCAGTACTTC. Encoded protein: CASSFGRTQETQYF. This chain connects TRBV6-5 to TRBJ2-5; D not certain. Trimming cost V 4 bases and J 1 base, with 10 bases left between them. CDR3 length: 14 residues. Germline V lookup: CDR1 MNHEY, CDR2 SVGAGI.

This chain connects TRBV9 to TRBJ2-1, with D tentatively TRBD1 or TRBD2 (5 bases each). Trimming took off 3 bases at V and 8 bases at J, with 15 bases between the two ends. The CDR3 has 14 amino acids. Germline CDR1 reads SGDLS; CDR2 reads YYNGEE. The CDR3 DNA is TGTGCCAGCAGCGAGGGACGGACGGTACATGAGCAGTTCTTC. Encoded protein: CASSEGRTVHEQFF.

The chain is built from TRBV2 and TRBJ1-1, with 8 bases matching TRBD1. In germline, CDR1 is SNHLY, CDR2 FYNNEI. The CDR3 contains 15 residues. V lost 2 bases to trimming and J lost 8 bases; unmatched junction nucleotides: 10. This CDR3 reads CASSELGRGRPEAFF. CDR3 nucleotide sequence: TGTGCCAGCAGTGAATTAGGCAGGGGGCGGCCGGAAGCTTTCTTT.

The chain uses TRBV28 and TRBJ2-7; 12 bases match TRBD2. Germline loops: CDR1 MDHEN, CDR2 SYDVKM. The CDR3 extends over 18 amino acids. J gave up 5 bases and V 7 bases, and 18 bases lay outside the gene matches. CDR3 bases: TGTGCCAGCACCTCGGGACTAGCGGGCACCTTTTCAAGCGACGAGCAGTACTTC. As protein: CASTSGLAGTFSSDEQYF.

The chain has TRBV27 and TRBJ1-2; 7 positions agree with TRBD1. CDR3 length equals 15 residues. Unmatched junction bases numbered 10, after V lost 5 bases and J lost 4 bases. Germline CDR1 is MNHEY and CDR2 is SMNVEV (reference sequence). CDR3 sequence (DNA): TGTGCCAGCAGTCCTGGGACGACAGGGTTCTATGGCTACACCTTC. Its protein is CASSPGTTGFYGYTF.

This chain joins TRBV15 and TRBJ2-7; the D gene is possibly TRBD2 (6 bases). CDR1 LNHNV and CDR2 YYDKDF come from the germline V gene (reference sequence). V was pared by 0 bases and J by 2 bases, with 11 bases between. The CDR3 has 15 amino acids. The CDR3 DNA reads as TGTGCCACCAGCAGAGATTGGGGGGAAGCCTACGAGCAGTACTTC. This codes for CATSRDWGEAYEQYF. The variable domain in full, with the rest retrieved from reference TRBV15 and TRBJ2-7, is DAMVIQNPRYQVTQFGKPVTLSCSQTLNHNVMYWYQQKSSQAPKLLFHYYDKDFNNEADTPDNFQSRRPNTSFCFLDIRSPGLGDTAMYLCATSRDWGEAYEQYFGPGTRLTVT.

The chain joins TRBV5-6 to TRBJ1-1; D unclear. V lost 2 bases and J lost 8, with 10 bases in between. Germline V gene lookup returns CDR1 SGHDT and CDR2 YYEEEE. This CDR3 is built from 12 residues. The CDR3 loop reads CASSFEAGEAFF. The CDR3 nucleotides read TGTGCCAGCAGCTTTGAAGCAGGCGAAGCTTTCTTT.

This clone has only a few counts. J is TRBJ1-4 and V is TRBV6-5; D is ambiguous. Per the germline V gene, CDR1 is MNHEY and CDR2 is SVGAGI. The CDR3 sequence is 14 residues long. Trimming removed 6 bases from V and 11 bases from J, with 19 bases in between. CDR3 amino acids: CASSRDLTSGKLFF. The CDR3 DNA follows: TGTGCCAGCAGCCGTGACCTAACAAGCGGGAAACTGTTTTTT.

The chain couples TRBV29-1 to TRBJ1-2; no clear D. Per the germline V gene, CDR1 is SQVTM and CDR2 is ANQGSEA. Trimming removed 3 bases from V and 0 bases from J, with 2 bases in between. The CDR3 runs to 11 residues. CDR3 coding DNA: TGCAGCGTTGAGGCTAACTATGGCTACACCTTC. This codes for CSVEANYGYTF.

J is TRBJ2-7 and V is TRBV6-5; tentatively, D is TRBD1 (5 bases). The length of the CDR3 is 14 residues. V was clipped by 4 bases and J by 4 bases, with 14 bases between them. Germline V gene sequence: CDR1 MNHEY, CDR2 SVGAGI. CDR3 region: CASSSDTFGYEQYF. The CDR3, as DNA: TGTGCCAGCAGTTCGGACACTTTCGGATACGAGCAGTACTTC.

The rearrangement joins TRBV2 to TRBJ1-5, with D perhaps TRBD1 (5 bases). The germline gives CDR1 SNHLY, CDR2 FYNNEI. Between the trimmed V and J ends, which lost 8 bases and 3 bases, there was a span of 11 bases. This CDR3 is 13 amino acids long. CDR3 loop: CASQGSTNQPQHF. Here the CDR3 DNA reads TGTGCCAGCCAGGGCAGTACCAATCAGCCCCAGCATTTT.

The chain combines TRBV6-1 with TRBJ2-7, with unresolved D. Germline CDR1 and CDR2: MNHNS and SASEGT. V dropped 3 bases and J dropped 4 bases, with 22 bases sitting between them. The CDR3 length is 17 residues. The CDR3 loop is CASSDLPVPHVGYEQYF. As DNA, the CDR3 is TGTGCCAGCAGTGATCTTCCCGTCCCGCATGTGGGATACGAGCAGTACTTC.

The CDR3 coding sequence is TGCGCCAGCAGCCAAGATCCCGGCGTCATTGGAAAACTGTTTTTT. This sequence encodes CASSQDPGVIGKLFF. J is TRBJ1-4 and V is TRBV4-1; no reliable D call. Trimming removed 0 bases at V and 10 bases at J, with 15 bases between. The germline gives CDR1 MGHRA, CDR2 YSYEKL. CDR3 length: 15 residues.

The V and J genes are TRBV15 and TRBJ2-2, with D hard to call. The germline V gene has CDR1 LNHNV and CDR2 YYDKDF (reference sequence). V was shortened by 0 bases and J by 6 bases, with 5 bases between the two germline ends. The CDR3 runs to 13 residues. The CDR3 is CATSRDFPGELFF. The CDR3 DNA is TGTGCCACCAGCAGAGATTTCCCCGGGGAGCTGTTTTTT.

This clone was counted a few times. The genes are TRBV6-4 and TRBJ2-1; TRBD2 agrees at 8 bases. Germline CDR1 MRHNA, CDR2 SNTAGT. The ends lost 4 bases at V and 1 base at J; junction bases unmatched: 0. The CDR3 runs to 14 residues. Here the CDR3 DNA reads TGTGCCAGCAGTGCGGGAGGGTCCTACAATGAGCAGTTCTTC. It encodes CASSAGGSYNEQFF.

The V call is TRBV5-1, the J call TRBJ2-7; TRBD1 is a possible D gene (6 bases). Trimming removed 5 bases at V and 4 bases at J, with 13 bases between. Germline values: CDR1 SGHRS, CDR2 YFSETQ. The CDR3 extends over 13 amino acids. This CDR3 reads CASRPTTGYEQYF. The CDR3 DNA reads TGCGCCAGCAGGCCTACGACAGGATACGAGCAGTACTTC.

The V gene is TRBV7-2, the J gene TRBJ1-1, with D perhaps TRBD1 (6 bases). The CDR3 loop spans 15 amino acids. V was pared by 2 bases and J by 3 bases, with 13 bases between. Germline V gene lookup returns CDR1 SGHTA and CDR2 FQGNSA. For the CDR3, the DNA is TGTGCCAGCAGCTTAATGGCGGGGGCCGACACTGAAGCTTTCTTT. Translated, it gives CASSLMAGADTEAFF.

Comments on this clone: Germline and junction disagree at one end, which may indicate a read error. This rearrangement joins TRBV6-5 to TRBJ2-1, with 11 bases lining up with TRBD2. The CDR3 has 15 amino acids. From germline, CDR1 is MNHEY and CDR2 SVGAGI. CDR3 coding DNA: TGTGCCAGCACTTACCCCGGGACTAGCGGCAATGAGCAGTTCTTC. It specifies CASTYPGTSGNEQFF.

The table lists this clone with a count of one. The chain has TRBV4-1 and TRBJ2-7, with D possibly matching TRBD2 (5 bases). Trimming removed 2 bases at V and 5 bases at J, with 19 bases between. This CDR3 has 16 residues. CDR1 is MGHRA and CDR2 is YSYEKL in the germline V gene. In DNA form, the CDR3 reads TGCGCCAGCAGCCAACCAGGACTCCTTGTTTGGCACGAGCAGTACTTC. Amino acid sequence: CASSQPGLLVWHEQYF.

V gene TRBV2 combines with J gene TRBJ2-5, with D hard to call. CDR1 is SNHLY and CDR2 is FYNNEI in the germline V gene. Between the trimmed V and J ends, which lost 9 bases and 3 bases, there was a span of 17 bases. There are 14 residues in the CDR3. Here the CDR3 DNA reads TGTGCCAGTCGCGCCACGGGCCCGAAAGAGACCCAGTACTTC. Amino acid sequence: CASRATGPKETQYF.

The CDR3 reads CAWSSAGGTDTQYF. The DNA of the CDR3 is TGTGCCTGGAGTTCGGCAGGGGGGACAGATACGCAGTATTTT. The chain links TRBV30 to TRBJ2-3; the D gene is possibly TRBD1 (7 bases). This CDR3 spans 14 amino acids. Germline assignment: CDR1 GTSNPN and CDR2 SVGIG (reference sequence). Trimming shortened V by 2 bases and J by 3 bases, and 12 bases separated the two germline ends. Filled out from reference TRBV30 and TRBJ2-3, the complete variable domain reads SQTIHQWPATLVQPVGSPLSLECTVEGTSNPNLYWYRQAAGRGLQLLFYSVGIGQISSEVPQNLSASRPQDRQFILSSKKLLLSDSGFYLCAWSSAGGTDTQYFGPGTRLTVL.

V gene TRBV6-5 combines with J gene TRBJ1-2, with TRBD1 as a possible D gene (5 bases). V lost 6 bases to trimming and J lost 3 bases, with 11 bases between them. CDR3 length: 13 residues. Germline V gene sequence: CDR1 MNHEY, CDR2 SVGAGI. CDR3 residues: CASRGTGDYGYTF. DNA for the CDR3: TGTGCCAGCAGGGGGACGGGGGACTATGGCTACACCTTC.

This rearrangement joins TRBV6-5 to TRBJ1-5; TRBD1 is a possible D gene (5 bases). The CDR3 totals 15 residues. Germline V gene data show CDR1 as MNHEY and CDR2 as SVGAGI. V lost 7 bases to trimming and J lost 4 bases, with 17 bases between them. The CDR3 sequence: CASKTRAGSNQPQHF. In nucleotides, the CDR3 is TGTGCCAGCAAAACGAGGGCAGGGTCTAATCAGCCCCAGCATTTT.